The 31 T cell receptor beta chains below were found in one sample sequenced in a study of breast tumors, draining lymph nodes, adjacent tissues. TCRdb re-analysed the multiplex PCR reads in MiXCR, keeping a single row per CDR3 protein. The repertoire holds over 150,000 distinct CDR3 sequences, with roughly a third as singletons. The lymph nodes were axillary draining lymph nodes from breast cancer patients. The sample taken for sequencing was axillary lymph node tissue. These receptors were obtained from a female donor with breast cancer. Some clones in this sample may be carry-over from other donors' samples.

This clonotype was seen only a few times. A read error is possible here, since a much larger clone lies one base away. The chain carries TRBV7-9 and TRBJ2-7, with a tentative D call TRBD2 (5 bases). Germline CDR1 is SEHNR and CDR2 is FQNEAQ (reference sequence). The CDR3 length is 15 residues. The CDR3 is CASSLSGSGTYEQHF. The CDR3 nucleotides read TGTGCCAGCAGCTTAAGTGGCAGCGGAACCTACGAGCAGCACTTC.

The V and J genes are TRBV9 and TRBJ2-3, with 11 bases matching TRBD1. The junction had 4 bases not matched to a gene; V was cut back by 3 bases and J by 1 base. The CDR3 totals 16 residues. The germline V gene has CDR1 SGDLS and CDR2 YYNGEE. This CDR3 is CASSGGQGEGTDTQYF. The CDR3 bases are TGTGCCAGCAGCGGGGGACAGGGGGAAGGCACAGATACGCAGTATTTT.

The table lists this clonotype with many counts. Here the CDR3 DNA reads TGTGCCAGCAGCTTTGGAGAGGGCAATGAGCAGTTCTTC. This sequence encodes CASSFGEGNEQFF. The J gene is TRBJ2-1, the V gene TRBV7-3; tentatively, D is TRBD2 (5 bases). V lost 3 bases to trimming and J lost 6 bases, with 9 bases between them. This CDR3 contains 13 residues. Germline V gene lookup returns CDR1 SGHTA and CDR2 FQGTGA. Full variable domain (remainder filled in from reference TRBV7-3 and TRBJ2-1): GAGVSQTPSNKVTEKGKYVELRCDPISGHTALYWYRQSLGQGPEFLIYFQGTGAADDSGLPNDRFFAVRPEGSVSTLKIQRTERGDSAVYLCASSFGEGNEQFFGPGTRLTVL.

As for this clonotype: A much more abundant neighbour one base away suggests this may be a read error. The conserved phenylalanine or tryptophan is not found at the CDR3 terminus, so this likely reflects a read error. The chain links TRBV28 to TRBJ2-1; D is undetermined. Germline V gene data show CDR1 as MDHEN and CDR2 as SYDVKM. The CDR3 length is 13 residues. CDR3 sequence (DNA): TGTGCGAGCAGCCAGCCTGGGTACAATGAGCAGTTCCTC. It yields the protein CASSQPGYNEQFL.

Details on this clonotype: Mismatch with germline at one junction end may stem from a read error. The chain joins TRBV6-1 to TRBJ1-2, with TRBD1 as a possible D gene (6 bases). CDR1 and CDR2 (germline): MNHNS, SASEGT. This CDR3 spans 16 amino acids. The CDR3 DNA reads as TGTGCCAGCAGTGAAGCTAGGGGGGGCACTAACTATGGCCACACCTTC. Its translation: CASSEARGGTNYGHTF.

In its sample, this clonotype was seen many times. The V call is TRBV10-1, the J call TRBJ2-2, with D unresolved. The V end lost 6 bases, the J end lost 5 bases, and 13 bases lay between the germline ends. This CDR3 spans 14 amino acids. Germline V gives CDR1 WNHNN, CDR2 SYGVQD (reference sequence). Here the CDR3 DNA reads TGCGCCAGCAGGCCAACTCTGGGGACCGGGGAGCTGTTTTTT. Its protein product is CASRPTLGTGELFF.

The genes are TRBV20-1 and TRBJ1-2; the D gene is possibly TRBD1 (5 bases). The CDR3 is made up of 12 amino acids. V was shortened by 5 bases and J by 4 bases, with 11 bases between the two germline ends. CDR1 is DFQATT and CDR2 is SNEGSKA in the germline V gene (reference sequence). DNA for the CDR3: TGCAGTGCTGGAGGGGCGATCTATGGCTACACCTTC. This sequence encodes CSAGGAIYGYTF.

This clonotype was recorded once. The chain recombines TRBV20-1 with TRBJ2-7; D not resolved. The CDR3 consists of 13 residues. V shed 4 bases and J shed 1 base, with 11 bases lying between them. Germline V gives CDR1 DFQATT, CDR2 SNEGSKA (reference sequence). The CDR3 region has the DNA TGCAGTGCTATACCCCCAGAATCCTACGAGCAGTACTTC. Encoded protein: CSAIPPESYEQYF.

At least ten counts were recorded for this clonotype. This rearrangement joins TRBV20-1 to TRBJ2-4; the match to TRBD1 covers 9 bases. In germline, CDR1 is DFQATT, CDR2 SNEGSKA (reference sequence). The V gene end was trimmed by 5 bases and the J gene end by 6 bases; junction bases not matched to a gene: 5. This CDR3 has 13 residues. In nucleotides, the CDR3 is TGCAGTGCTTCCGGGACAGGGATAAACATTCAGTACTTC. It encodes CSASGTGINIQYF.

This clonotype was recorded many times. The chain recombines TRBV2 with TRBJ2-3; TRBD1 is a possible D gene (6 bases). Germline V gene lookup returns CDR1 SNHLY and CDR2 FYNNEI. The CDR3 is 17 amino acids. Trimming pared 1 base from V and 3 bases from J, leaving 17 bases between. The CDR3 protein is CASSEEGTIGLTDTQYF. For the CDR3, the DNA is TGTGCCAGCAGTGAAGAGGGGACAATAGGACTGACAGATACGCAGTATTTT.

This clonotype has just a few counts. It may be a read error: a sequence one base away is much more abundant. The CDR3 end shows no conserved phenylalanine or tryptophan, and so a read error is likely. This CDR3 is CASSLWGGEGEQYL. The CDR3 nucleotides read TGTGCCAGCAGCTTGTGGGGGGGCGAGGGCGAGCAGTACCTC. The chain is built from TRBV7-9 and TRBJ2-7; tentative D call: TRBD2 (7 bases). This CDR3 is 14 amino acids long. The V gene's germline CDR1 is SEHNR and CDR2 FQNEAQ (reference sequence). Trimming removed 3 bases from V and 6 bases from J, with 15 bases in between.

This clonotype was counted ten times or more. The genes are TRBV4-2 and TRBJ1-6; D is unclear. The germline CDR1 and CDR2 sequences are LGHNA and YNFKEQ. Trimming took off 0 bases at V and 1 base at J, with 13 bases between the two ends. The CDR3 sequence is 18 residues long. CDR3 region: CASSQEFFGLSYNSPLHF. DNA of the CDR3: TGTGCCAGCAGCCAAGAATTTTTCGGGTTGTCCTATAATTCACCCCTCCACTTT.

On this clonotype: This may be a read error: a much more frequent sequence differs by one nucleotide. This chain connects TRBV12-3 or TRBV12-4 to TRBJ1-2; possibly TRBD1 for D (6 bases). Trimming removed 7 bases from V and 4 bases from J, with 13 bases in between. CDR3 length: 13 residues. Here the CDR3 DNA reads TGTGCCAGCAACTCTAGGGGGTTCTATGGCTACACCTTC. Its protein is CASNSRGFYGYTF.

CDR3 region: CSARWSGRPQETQHF. CDR3 sequence (DNA): TGCAGTGCTAGGTGGAGCGGGAGACCACAAGAGACCCAGCATTTT. The chain employs TRBV20-1 and TRBJ1-5; D is unresolved. Trimming stripped 3 bases from V and 11 bases from J, with 23 bases between. CDR3 size: 15 residues. Germline V gene lookup returns CDR1 DFQATT and CDR2 SNEGSKA (reference sequence).

This clonotype was seen a handful of times. A much larger clone differs from this one at a single base, so this may be a read error. The chain recombines TRBV20-1 with TRBJ2-1; TRBD2 matches 11 bases. This CDR3 is 15 amino acids long. Looked up from germline, CDR1 is DFQATT and CDR2 is SNEGSKA (reference sequence). CDR3 sequence reads: CSAYSGRAKGNEQSF. As DNA, the CDR3 is TGCAGTGCTTATAGCGGGAGGGCCAAGGGCAATGAGCAGTCCTTC.

This rearrangement joins TRBV29-1 to TRBJ1-2, with D possibly being TRBD1 (6 bases). This CDR3 comprises 14 residues. Germline V CDR1 and CDR2: SQVTM, ANQGSEA. V shed 7 bases and J shed 3 bases, with 18 bases lying between them. The CDR3 coding sequence is TGCAGCGCCGGGGGGCAGGAGTCAGACTATGGCTACACCTTC. It translates to CSAGGQESDYGYTF.

The rearrangement joins TRBV20-1 to TRBJ2-3, with D perhaps TRBD2 (7 bases). Germline CDR1 is DFQATT and CDR2 is SNEGSKA (reference sequence). Deletions cut 0 bases from V and 3 bases from J, with 25 bases between. This CDR3 region has 19 residues. CDR3 in amino acids: CSARDGSRLAGTGTDTQYF. The DNA of the CDR3 is TGCAGTGCTAGAGATGGAAGTAGGTTAGCGGGTACAGGGACAGATACGCAGTATTTT.

A word on this clonotype: Possible read error: a much larger clone is one base away. This chain uses TRBV14 with TRBJ2-5; TRBD2 is a possible D gene (6 bases). There are 14 residues in the CDR3. The germline gives CDR1 SGHDN, CDR2 FVKESK. The CDR3 loop reads CASSSRTGGETQSF. The CDR3 DNA sequence: TGTGCCAGCAGCTCAAGAACCGGGGGAGAGACCCAGTCCTTC.

The chain employs TRBV15 and TRBJ2-5, with 14 nucleotides matching TRBD2. Germline V lookup: CDR1 LNHNV, CDR2 YYDKDF (reference sequence). The junction had 10 bases not matched to a gene; V was cut back by 0 bases and J by 1 base. There are 20 residues in the CDR3. CDR3 protein: CATSRERGTSGSSIQETQYF. DNA of the CDR3: TGTGCCACCAGCAGAGAACGGGGGACTAGCGGGAGTTCTATCCAAGAGACCCAGTACTTC.

This clonotype was counted a few times. A read error is possible here, since a much larger clone lies one base away. The rearrangement joins TRBV20-1 to TRBJ2-7; D may be TRBD2 (5 bases). The CDR3 length is 15 residues. The V end lost 6 bases, the J end lost 1 base, and 19 bases lay between the germline ends. From germline, CDR1 is DFQATT and CDR2 SNEGSKA (reference sequence). CDR3 bases: TGCAGTGCGTATGCTGATGGGGAGAGTTCCTACGAGCAGTACTTC. This codes for CSAYADGESSYEQYF.

This clonotype was observed a handful of times. The V and J genes are TRBV3-1 and TRBJ2-1, with no clear D. Trimming took off 1 base at V and 7 bases at J, with 5 bases between the two ends. CDR1 and CDR2 (germline): LGHDT, YNNKEL (reference sequence). The CDR3 spans 12 residues. CDR3 sequence: CASSQVWNEQFF. CDR3 DNA: TGTGCCAGCAGCCAAGTATGGAATGAGCAGTTCTTC.

This clonotype appeared a few times. The chain has TRBV20-1 and TRBJ1-1, with 11 bases identical to TRBD1. The trim removed 6 bases at V and 1 base at J, leaving 4 bases unmatched. Germline V gene data show CDR1 as DFQATT and CDR2 as SNEGSKA (reference sequence). CDR3 length: 14 amino acids. The CDR3 nucleotides read TGCAGTGCGCGGACAGGGGGCCCGAACACTGAAGCTTTCTTT. Encoded protein: CSARTGGPNTEAFF.

About this clonotype itself: One junction end does not reproduce the germline sequence, and a read error may be involved. The J gene is TRBJ1-2, the V gene TRBV7-2; a weak D match, TRBD1 (5 bases). Germline V CDR1 and CDR2: SGHTA, FQGNSA. This CDR3 comprises 15 residues. The CDR3 protein is CASSLGRALDYGYPF. The CDR3 DNA reads as TGTGCCAGCAGCTTGGGCAGGGCCCTAGACTATGGCTACCCCTTC.

This clonotype appeared many times. The gene calls are TRBV19 and TRBJ1-2; TRBD1 agrees at 7 bases. V was clipped by 6 bases and J by 7 bases; unmatched bases: 11. There are 14 residues in the CDR3. The germline V gene encodes CDR1 LNHDA and CDR2 SQIVND (reference sequence). The CDR3 protein is CASRSGEGATGYTF. Here the CDR3 DNA reads TGTGCCAGTAGGTCGGGTGAGGGGGCCACTGGCTACACCTTC. Together with reference TRBV19 and TRBJ1-2, the CDR3 gives the full variable domain: DGGITQSPKYLFRKEGQNVTLSCEQNLNHDAMYWYRQDPGQGLRLIYYSQIVNDFQKGDIAEGYSVSREKKESFPLTVTSAQKNPTAFYLCASRSGEGATGYTFGSGTRLTVV.

This clonotype was picked up a small number of times. At one end the junction does not follow the germline gene, possibly because of a read error. J is TRBJ1-5 and V is TRBV9; D is unclear. The CDR3 length is 12 residues. Germline CDR1 and CDR2: SGDLS and YYNGEE. CDR3 coding DNA: TGTGCCAGCAGCGTAGTGAGTCAGACCCAGCATTTT. The encoded protein is CASSVVSQTQHF.

The table lists this clonotype with many counts. This chain uses TRBV9 with TRBJ1-5; 7 nucleotides line up with TRBD1. Unmatched junction bases numbered 6, after V lost 4 bases and J lost 5 bases. The CDR3 is 14 residues long. The germline V gene has CDR1 SGDLS and CDR2 YYNGEE. The CDR3 here is CASSSRDSYQPQHF. The CDR3 nucleotides are TGTGCCAGCAGCTCCCGGGACAGTTATCAGCCCCAGCATTTT.

This chain joins TRBV24-1 and TRBJ2-1; TRBD2 aligns across 7 bases. The junction had 17 bases not matched to a gene; V was cut back by 11 bases and J by 5 bases. Germline CDR1 KGHDR, CDR2 SFDVKD. This CDR3 spans 16 amino acids. The DNA of the CDR3 is TGTGCCAGCACTCTAAATTGGAGCGGGGCCAACAATGAGCAGTTCTTC. Amino acids: CASTLNWSGANNEQFF.

This clonotype was observed at least ten times. This chain joins TRBV27 and TRBJ2-5; TRBD2 matches 15 bases. CDR1 and CDR2 from the germline V gene are MNHEY and SMNVEV (reference sequence). The CDR3 has 16 residues. V shed 8 bases and J 4 bases; nucleotides not matched to a gene: 8. The CDR3 here is CASSWTSGGAGETQYF. The CDR3 nucleotides read TGTGCCAGCTCGTGGACTAGCGGGGGGGCCGGAGAGACCCAGTACTTC.

This clonotype came up many times. The rearrangement links TRBV7-6 to TRBJ2-7; D uncertain. The CDR3 extends over 15 amino acids. Germline assignment: CDR1 SGHVS and CDR2 FNYEAQ. The V end lost 5 bases, the J end lost 2 bases, and 16 bases lay between the germline ends. CDR3 coding DNA: TGTGCCAGCAGCCCAACAGAGGCCCTAACCTACGAGCAGTACTTC. Its protein product is CASSPTEALTYEQYF.

This clonotype was recorded a few times. The germline gene is not matched at one end of the junction; a read error may be the cause. The chain carries TRBV6-1 and TRBJ2-7; D uncertain. This CDR3 spans 12 amino acids. CDR1 is MNHNS and CDR2 is SASEGT in the germline V gene. CDR3 sequence: CASSARLWLRDF. The DNA of the CDR3 is TGTGCCAGCAGTGCTCGCCTCTGGTTACGTGACTTC.

V gene TRBV7-9 combines with J gene TRBJ2-1, with TRBD2 matching 9 bases. Unmatched junction bases numbered 8, after V lost 6 bases and J lost 2 bases. The CDR3 sequence is 16 residues long. Germline V gives CDR1 SEHNR, CDR2 FQNEAQ (reference sequence). The CDR3 nucleotides are TGTGCCAGCAGGCCCGGACGCGGGGGGGCCTACAATGAGCAGTTCTTC. It yields the protein CASRPGRGGAYNEQFF.